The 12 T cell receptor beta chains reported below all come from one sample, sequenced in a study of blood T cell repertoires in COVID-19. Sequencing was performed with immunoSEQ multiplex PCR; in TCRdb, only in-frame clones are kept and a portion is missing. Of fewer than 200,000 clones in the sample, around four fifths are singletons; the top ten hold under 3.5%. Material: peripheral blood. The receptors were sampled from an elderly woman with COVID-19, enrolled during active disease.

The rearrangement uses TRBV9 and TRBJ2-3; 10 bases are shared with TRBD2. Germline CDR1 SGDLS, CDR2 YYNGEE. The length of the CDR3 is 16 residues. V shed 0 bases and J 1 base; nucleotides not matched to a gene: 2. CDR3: CASSVGLAGGTDTQYF. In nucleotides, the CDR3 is TGTGCCAGCAGCGTAGGCCTAGCGGGAGGCACAGATACGCAGTATTTT.

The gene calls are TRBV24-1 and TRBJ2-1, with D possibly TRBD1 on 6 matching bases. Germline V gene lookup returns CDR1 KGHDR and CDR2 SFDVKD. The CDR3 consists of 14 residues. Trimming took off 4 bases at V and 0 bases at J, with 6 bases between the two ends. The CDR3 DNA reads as TGTGCCACCAGTGAGGGGGCCTCCTACAATGAGCAGTTCTTC. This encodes CATSEGASYNEQFF.

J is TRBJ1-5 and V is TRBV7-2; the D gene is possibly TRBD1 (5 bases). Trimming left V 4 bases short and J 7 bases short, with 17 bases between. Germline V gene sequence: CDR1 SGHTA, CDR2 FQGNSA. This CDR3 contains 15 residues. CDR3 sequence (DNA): TGTGCCAGCAGCTCTGGGTCAGGGAAGGTACAGCCCCAGCATTTT. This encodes CASSSGSGKVQPQHF.

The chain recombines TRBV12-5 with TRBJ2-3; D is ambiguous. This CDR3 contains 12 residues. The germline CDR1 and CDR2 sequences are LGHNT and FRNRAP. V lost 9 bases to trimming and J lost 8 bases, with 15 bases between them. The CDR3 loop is CASFEAPPTQYF. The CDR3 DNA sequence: TGTGCTAGCTTTGAGGCTCCCCCTACGCAGTATTTT.

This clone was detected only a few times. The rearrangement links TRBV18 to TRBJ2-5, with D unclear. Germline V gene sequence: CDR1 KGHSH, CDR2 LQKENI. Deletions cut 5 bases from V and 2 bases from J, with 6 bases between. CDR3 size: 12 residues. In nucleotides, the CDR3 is TGTGCCAGCTCATCCCTTCAAGAGACCCAGTACTTC. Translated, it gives CASSSLQETQYF.

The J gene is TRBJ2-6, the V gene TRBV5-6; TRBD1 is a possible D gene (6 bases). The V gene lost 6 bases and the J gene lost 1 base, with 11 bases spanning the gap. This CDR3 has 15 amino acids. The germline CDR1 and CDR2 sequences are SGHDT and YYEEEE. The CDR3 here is CASTTGRSGANVLTF. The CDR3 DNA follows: TGTGCCAGCACTACAGGGCGGTCTGGGGCCAACGTCCTGACTTTC.

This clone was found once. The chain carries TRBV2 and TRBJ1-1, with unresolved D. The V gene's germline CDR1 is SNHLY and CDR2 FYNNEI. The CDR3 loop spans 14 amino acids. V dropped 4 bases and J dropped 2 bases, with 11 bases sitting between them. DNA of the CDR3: TGTGCCAGCAGTGGCCAAGGGAGCAACACTGAAGCTTTCTTT. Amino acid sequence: CASSGQGSNTEAFF. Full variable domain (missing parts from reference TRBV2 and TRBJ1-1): EPEVTQTPSHQVTQMGQEVILRCVPISNHLYFYWYRQILGQKVEFLVSFYNNEISEKSEIFDDQFSVERPDGSNFTLKIRSTKLEDSAMYFCASSGQGSNTEAFFGQGTRLTVV.

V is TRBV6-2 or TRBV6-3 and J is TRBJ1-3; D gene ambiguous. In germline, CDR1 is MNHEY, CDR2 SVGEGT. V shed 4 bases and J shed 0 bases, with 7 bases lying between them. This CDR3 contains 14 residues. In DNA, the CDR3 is TGTGCCAGCAGTTCCGGGTTCTCTGGAAACACCATATATTTT. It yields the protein CASSSGFSGNTIYF.

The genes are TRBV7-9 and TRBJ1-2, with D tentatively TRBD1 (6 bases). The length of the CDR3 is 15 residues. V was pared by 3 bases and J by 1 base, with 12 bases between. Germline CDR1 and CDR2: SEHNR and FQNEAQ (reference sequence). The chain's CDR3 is CASSFGMDSNYGYTF. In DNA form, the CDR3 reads TGTGCCAGCAGCTTTGGAATGGACAGTAACTATGGCTACACCTTC.

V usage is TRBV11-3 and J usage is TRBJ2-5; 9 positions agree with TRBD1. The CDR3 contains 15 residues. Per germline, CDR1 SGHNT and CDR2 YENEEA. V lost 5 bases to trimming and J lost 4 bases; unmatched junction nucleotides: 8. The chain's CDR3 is CASSTGQGRGETQYF. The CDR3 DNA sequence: TGTGCCAGCAGCACAGGACAGGGGAGGGGAGAGACCCAGTACTTC.

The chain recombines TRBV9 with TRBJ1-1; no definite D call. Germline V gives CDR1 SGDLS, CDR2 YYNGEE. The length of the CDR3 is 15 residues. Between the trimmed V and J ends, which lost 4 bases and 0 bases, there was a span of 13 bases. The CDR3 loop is CASSPRLPMNTEAFF. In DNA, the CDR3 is TGTGCCAGCAGCCCTAGACTGCCCATGAACACTGAAGCTTTCTTT.

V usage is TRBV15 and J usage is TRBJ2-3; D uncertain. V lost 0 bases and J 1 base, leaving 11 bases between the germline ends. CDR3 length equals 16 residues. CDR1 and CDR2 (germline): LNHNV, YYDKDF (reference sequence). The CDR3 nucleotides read TGTGCCACCAGCAGAGAACAGACGAGATGCACAGATACGCAGTATTTT. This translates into CATSREQTRCTDTQYF.